This section outlines one TCR beta chain sequence together with its context. The V and J ends lost 4 bases and 10 bases respectively, with 23 bases between them. The CDR3 spans 16 residues. Per the germline V gene, CDR1 is SGHRS and CDR2 is YFSETQ. This entry comes from a study of identifying expanded T cells in peripheral blood. Clones were sequenced by immunoSEQ multiplex PCR, and TCRdb holds only the in-frame ones, with some missing. The sample includes 90,000 or so clones, 88% of them seen just once. The material sequenced was blood. The V call is TRBV5-1, the J call TRBJ1-4, with TRBD1 as a possible D gene (6 bases). The sequence was obtained from a person aged 18 to 70 in good health. In nucleotides, the CDR3 is TGCGCCAGCAGCCAAGGCTCCGGGACCCAAGGGGGAAAACTGTTTTTT. Protein: CASSQGSGTQGGKLFF.